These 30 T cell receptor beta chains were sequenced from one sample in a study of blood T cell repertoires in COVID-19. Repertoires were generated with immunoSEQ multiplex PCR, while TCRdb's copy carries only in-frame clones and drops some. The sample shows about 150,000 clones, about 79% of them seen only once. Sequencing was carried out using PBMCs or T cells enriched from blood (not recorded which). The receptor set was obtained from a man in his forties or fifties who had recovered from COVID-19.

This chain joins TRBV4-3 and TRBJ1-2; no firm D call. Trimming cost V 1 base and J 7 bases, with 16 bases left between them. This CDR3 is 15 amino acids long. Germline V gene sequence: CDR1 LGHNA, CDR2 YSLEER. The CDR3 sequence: CASSQVRGVSGGYTF. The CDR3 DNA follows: TGCGCCAGCAGCCAAGTGCGCGGTGTCTCGGGTGGCTACACCTTC.

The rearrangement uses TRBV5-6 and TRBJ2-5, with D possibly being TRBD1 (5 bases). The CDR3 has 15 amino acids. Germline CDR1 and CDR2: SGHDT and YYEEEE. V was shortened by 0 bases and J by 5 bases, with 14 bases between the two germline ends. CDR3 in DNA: TGTGCCAGCAGCTTGGCCGTACAGGCCCCCGAGACCCAGTACTTC. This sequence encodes CASSLAVQAPETQYF.

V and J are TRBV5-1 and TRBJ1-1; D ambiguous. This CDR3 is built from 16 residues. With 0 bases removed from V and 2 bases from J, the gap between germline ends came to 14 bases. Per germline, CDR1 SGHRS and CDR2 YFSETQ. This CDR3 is CASSLDAGLRNTEAFF. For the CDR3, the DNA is TGCGCCAGCAGCTTGGATGCGGGCCTCCGAAACACTGAAGCTTTCTTT.

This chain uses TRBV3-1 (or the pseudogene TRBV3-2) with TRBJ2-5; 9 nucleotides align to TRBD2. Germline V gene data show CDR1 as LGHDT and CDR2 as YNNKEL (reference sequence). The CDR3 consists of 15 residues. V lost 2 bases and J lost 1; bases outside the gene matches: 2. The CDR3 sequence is CASSQLGLAQETQYF. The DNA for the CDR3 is TGTGCCAGCAGCCAATTGGGACTAGCCCAAGAGACCCAGTACTTC.

The CDR3 DNA reads TGCGCCAGCAGTCCGATCCCTAGCGGACACAATGAGCAGTTCTTC. Translated, it gives CASSPIPSGHNEQFF. The rearrangement links TRBV5-1 to TRBJ2-1; 7 bases map to TRBD2. CDR1 and CDR2 (germline): SGHRS, YFSETQ. V shed 5 bases, J shed 5 bases, and the junction held 10 bases outside the gene matches. The CDR3 has 15 amino acids.

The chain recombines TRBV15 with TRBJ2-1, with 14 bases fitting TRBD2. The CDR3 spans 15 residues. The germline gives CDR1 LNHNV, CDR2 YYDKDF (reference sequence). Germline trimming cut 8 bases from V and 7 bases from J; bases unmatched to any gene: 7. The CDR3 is CATGRGLAGGNEQFF. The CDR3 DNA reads TGTGCCACCGGCCGAGGACTAGCGGGGGGAAATGAGCAGTTCTTC.

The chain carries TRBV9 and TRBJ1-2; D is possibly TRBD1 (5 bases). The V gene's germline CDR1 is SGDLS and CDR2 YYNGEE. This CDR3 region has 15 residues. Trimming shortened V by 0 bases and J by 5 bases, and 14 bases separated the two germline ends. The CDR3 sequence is CASSVEDSPFYGYTF. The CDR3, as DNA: TGTGCCAGCAGCGTAGAAGACAGCCCCTTTTATGGCTACACCTTC.

CDR3: CASSPTQGETEAFF. CDR3 bases: TGTGCCAGCTCACCGACCCAGGGGGAAACTGAAGCTTTCTTT. The chain links TRBV18 to TRBJ1-1; 7 bases agree with TRBD1. V shed 3 bases, J shed 5 bases, and the junction held 6 bases outside the gene matches. The CDR3 loop spans 14 amino acids. Per the germline V gene, CDR1 is KGHSH and CDR2 is LQKENI.

The CDR3 spells CASSRTSGGLDTQYF. CDR3 bases: TGCGCCAGCAGCCGGACTAGCGGGGGATTAGATACGCAGTATTTT. The chain combines TRBV4-1 with TRBJ2-3; the match to TRBD2 covers 13 bases. The CDR3 sequence is 15 residues long. The germline V gene encodes CDR1 MGHRA and CDR2 YSYEKL. The J segment lost 5 bases and the V segment lost 4 bases, leaving 3 bases of the junction unmatched.

The CDR3 sequence: CASSPQGSGQPQHF. The CDR3 region has the DNA TGTGCCAGTAGTCCCCAGGGTTCTGGTCAGCCCCAGCATTTT. The rearrangement joins TRBV19 to TRBJ1-5; maybe TRBD1 (5 bases). This CDR3 has 14 residues. V lost 5 bases to trimming and J lost 6 bases, with 14 bases between them. Germline V lookup: CDR1 LNHDA, CDR2 SQIVND (reference sequence). The variable domain in full, with the rest retrieved from reference TRBV19 and TRBJ1-5, is DGGITQSPKYLFRKEGQNVTLSCEQNLNHDAMYWYRQDPGQGLRLIYYSQIVNDFQKGDIAEGYSVSREKKESFPLTVTSAQKNPTAFYLCASSPQGSGQPQHFGDGTRLSIL.

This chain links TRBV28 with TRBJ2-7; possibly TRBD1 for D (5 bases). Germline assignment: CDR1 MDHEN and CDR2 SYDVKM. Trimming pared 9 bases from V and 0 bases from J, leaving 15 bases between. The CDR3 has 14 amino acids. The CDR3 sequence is CASSRGASSYEQYF. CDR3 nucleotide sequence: TGTGCCAGTTCTAGGGGTGCTAGCTCCTACGAGCAGTACTTC.

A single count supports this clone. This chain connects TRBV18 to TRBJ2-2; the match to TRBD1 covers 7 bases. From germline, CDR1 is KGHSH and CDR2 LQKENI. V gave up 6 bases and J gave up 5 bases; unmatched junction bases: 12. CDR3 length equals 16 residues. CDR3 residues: CASSPDRVGKTGELFF. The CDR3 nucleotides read TGTGCCAGCTCGCCTGACAGGGTCGGGAAGACCGGGGAGCTGTTTTTT.

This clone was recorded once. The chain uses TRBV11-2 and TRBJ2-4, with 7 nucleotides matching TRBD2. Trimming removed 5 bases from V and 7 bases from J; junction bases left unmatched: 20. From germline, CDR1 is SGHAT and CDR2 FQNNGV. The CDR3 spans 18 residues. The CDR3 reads CASSIMTGGAQGGNIQYF. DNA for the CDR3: TGTGCCAGCAGCATCATGACGGGGGGTGCCCAAGGCGGTAACATTCAGTACTTC.

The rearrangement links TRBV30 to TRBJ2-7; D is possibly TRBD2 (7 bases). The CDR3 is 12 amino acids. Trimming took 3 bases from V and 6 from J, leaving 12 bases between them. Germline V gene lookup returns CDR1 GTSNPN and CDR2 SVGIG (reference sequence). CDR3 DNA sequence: TGTGCCTGGAGCCGGGGGGCGGGCGAGCAGTACTTC. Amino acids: CAWSRGAGEQYF.

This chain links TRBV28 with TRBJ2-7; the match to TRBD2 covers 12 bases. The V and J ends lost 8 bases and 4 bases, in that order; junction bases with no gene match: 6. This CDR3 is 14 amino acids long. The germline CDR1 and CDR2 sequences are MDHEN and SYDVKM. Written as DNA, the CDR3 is TGTGCCAGCCTCTCCGGGACTAGCGGGTACGAGCAGTACTTC. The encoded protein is CASLSGTSGYEQYF.

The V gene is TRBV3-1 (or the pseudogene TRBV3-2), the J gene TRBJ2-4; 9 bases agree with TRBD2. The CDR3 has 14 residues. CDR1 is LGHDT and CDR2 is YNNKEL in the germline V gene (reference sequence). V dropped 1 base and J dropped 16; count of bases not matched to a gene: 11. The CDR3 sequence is CASSQGPGLAIFYF. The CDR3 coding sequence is TGTGCCAGCAGCCAAGGACCGGGACTAGCTATTTTCTACTTC.

The CDR3 reads CASSPLVRQGGRLPQHF. The DNA of the CDR3 is TGTGCCAGCAGTCCCTTGGTCAGACAGGGGGGCCGGTTGCCCCAGCATTTT. The chain couples TRBV27 to TRBJ1-5; 9 nucleotides align to TRBD1. The CDR3 sequence is 17 residues long. Germline CDR1 MNHEY, CDR2 SMNVEV (reference sequence). Trimming removed 5 bases from V and 9 bases from J; junction bases left unmatched: 17.

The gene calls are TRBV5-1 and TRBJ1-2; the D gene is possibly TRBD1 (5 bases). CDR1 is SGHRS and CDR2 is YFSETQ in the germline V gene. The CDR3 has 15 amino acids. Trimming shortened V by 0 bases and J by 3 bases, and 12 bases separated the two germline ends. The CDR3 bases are TGCGCCAGCAGCTTGGCTGTAGGGGCACACTATGGCTACACCTTC. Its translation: CASSLAVGAHYGYTF.

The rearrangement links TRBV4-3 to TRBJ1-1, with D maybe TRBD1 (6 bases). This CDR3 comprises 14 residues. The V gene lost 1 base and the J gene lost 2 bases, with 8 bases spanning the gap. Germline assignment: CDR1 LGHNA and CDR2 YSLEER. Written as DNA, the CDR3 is TGCGCCAGCAGCCAAGGGGGACATAACACTGAAGCTTTCTTT. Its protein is CASSQGGHNTEAFF.

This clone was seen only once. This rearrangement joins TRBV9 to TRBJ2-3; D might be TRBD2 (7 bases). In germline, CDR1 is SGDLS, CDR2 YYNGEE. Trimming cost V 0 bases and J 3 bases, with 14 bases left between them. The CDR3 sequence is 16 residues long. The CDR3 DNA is TGTGCCAGCAGCGTAGAGGGGGGGAGTCGGACAGATACGCAGTATTTT. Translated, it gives CASSVEGGSRTDTQYF.

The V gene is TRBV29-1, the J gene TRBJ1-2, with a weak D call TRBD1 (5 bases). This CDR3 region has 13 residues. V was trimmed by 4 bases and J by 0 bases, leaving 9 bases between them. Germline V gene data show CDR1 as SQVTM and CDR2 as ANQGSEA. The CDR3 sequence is CSVGTSTNYGYTF. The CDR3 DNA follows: TGCAGCGTTGGGACAAGCACTAACTATGGCTACACCTTC.

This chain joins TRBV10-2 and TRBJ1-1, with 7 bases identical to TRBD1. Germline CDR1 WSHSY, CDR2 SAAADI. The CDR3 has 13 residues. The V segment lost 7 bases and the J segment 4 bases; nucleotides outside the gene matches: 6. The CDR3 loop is CASKVDRATEAFF. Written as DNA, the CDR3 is TGCGCCAGCAAGGTTGACAGGGCCACTGAAGCTTTCTTT.

The CDR3 loop reads CASSLQVAWETQYF. The CDR3 region has the DNA TGTGCCAGCAGCCTCCAGGTAGCGTGGGAGACCCAGTACTTC. The chain carries TRBV7-8 and TRBJ2-5; weak D call: TRBD2 (5 bases). In germline, CDR1 is SGHVS, CDR2 FQNEAQ. CDR3 length: 14 residues. Trimming left V 5 bases short and J 5 bases short, with 15 bases between. Looking up the rest from reference TRBV7-8 and TRBJ2-5 gives the full variable domain: GAGVSQSPRYKVAKRGQDVALRCDPISGHVSLFWYQQALGQGPEFLTYFQNEAQLDKSGLPSDRFFAERPEGSVSTLKIQRTQQEDSAVYLCASSLQVAWETQYFGPGTRLLVL.

CDR3 sequence: CASSQTGTYGYTF. CDR3 in DNA: TGTGCCAGCAGCCAGACAGGGACTTATGGCTACACCTTC. V is TRBV4-2 and J is TRBJ1-2, with 7 bases that match TRBD1. The CDR3 runs to 13 residues. Germline V gene data show CDR1 as LGHNA and CDR2 as YNFKEQ. The J segment lost 5 bases and the V segment lost 3 bases, leaving 3 bases of the junction unmatched.

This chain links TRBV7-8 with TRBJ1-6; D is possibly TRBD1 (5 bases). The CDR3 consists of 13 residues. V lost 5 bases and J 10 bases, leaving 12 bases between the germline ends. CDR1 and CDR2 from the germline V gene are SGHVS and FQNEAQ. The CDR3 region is CASSLRRGSPLHF. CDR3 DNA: TGTGCCAGCAGCCTCCGGCGGGGCTCACCCCTCCACTTT.

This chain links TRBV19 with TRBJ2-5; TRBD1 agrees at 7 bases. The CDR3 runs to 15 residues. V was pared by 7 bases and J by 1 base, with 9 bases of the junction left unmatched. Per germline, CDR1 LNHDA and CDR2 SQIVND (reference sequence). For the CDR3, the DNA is TGTGCCAGTAATCTTCCGGGACAGAGCCAAGAGACCCAGTACTTC. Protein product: CASNLPGQSQETQYF.

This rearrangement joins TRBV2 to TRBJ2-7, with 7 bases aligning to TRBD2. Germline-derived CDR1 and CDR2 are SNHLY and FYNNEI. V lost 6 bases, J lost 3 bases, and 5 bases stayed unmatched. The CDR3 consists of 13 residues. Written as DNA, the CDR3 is TGTGCCAGCAGGCTAGCGGTGGGCTACGAGCAGTACTTC. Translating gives CASRLAVGYEQYF.

As DNA, the CDR3 is TGCGCCAGCAGCCTGTTGGGACAGGAAAAACTGTTTTTT. This encodes CASSLLGQEKLFF. The V gene is TRBV5-1, the J gene TRBJ1-4, with 7 bases fitting TRBD1. CDR1 SGHRS and CDR2 YFSETQ come from the germline V gene. The CDR3 consists of 13 residues. V dropped 4 bases and J dropped 8; count of bases not matched to a gene: 5.

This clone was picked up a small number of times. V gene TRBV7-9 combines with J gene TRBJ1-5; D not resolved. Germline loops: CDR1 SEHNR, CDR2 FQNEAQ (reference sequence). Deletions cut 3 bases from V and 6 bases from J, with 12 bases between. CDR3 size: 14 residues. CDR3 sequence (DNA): TGTGCCAGCAGCTTTGGAGGGATGTCTCAGCCCCAGCATTTT. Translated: CASSFGGMSQPQHF. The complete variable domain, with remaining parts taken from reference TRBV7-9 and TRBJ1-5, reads DTGVSQNPRHKITKRGQNVTFRCDPISEHNRLYWYRQTLGQGPEFLTYFQNEAQLEKSRLLSDRFSAERPKGSFSTLEIQRTEQGDSAMYLCASSFGGMSQPQHFGDGTRLSIL.

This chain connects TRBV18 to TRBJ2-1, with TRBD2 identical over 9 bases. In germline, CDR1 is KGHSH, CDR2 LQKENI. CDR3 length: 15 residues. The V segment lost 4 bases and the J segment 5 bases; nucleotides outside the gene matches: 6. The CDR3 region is CASSLSSGVNNEQFF. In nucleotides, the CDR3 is TGTGCCAGCTCACTGTCTAGCGGGGTGAACAATGAGCAGTTCTTC.